This entry lists 15 T cell receptor beta chains sequenced from one sample in a study of regulatory T cells in long-lasting Graves disease. CDR3 regions were amplified by Arm-PCR using iRepertoire HTBI primers to build TCR beta libraries. Using its own MiXCR run on the multiplex PCR reads, TCRdb lists one record per CDR3 protein. In the table there are 420,000 or so distinct CDR3 sequences, approximately 16% of which are singletons. Time point indicated: newly diagnosed GD, antithyroid drugs for less than 3 months. The TCR library was made from RNA extracted from PBMCs. The same sample was also studied in work on T cells in Graves' hyperthyroidism and ophthalmopathy.

Source: peripheral blood mononuclear cells (PBMCs), taken at new diagnosis, from a patient treated with antithyroid drugs. These receptor sequences come from a young woman with Graves disease.

This clonotype was observed many times. This rearrangement joins TRBV29-1 to TRBJ2-1; D possibly uses TRBD1 or TRBD2 (5 bases each). V dropped 7 bases and J dropped 5 bases, with 15 bases sitting between them. The CDR3 sequence is 13 residues long. Looked up from germline, CDR1 is SQVTM and CDR2 is ANQGSEA. As DNA, the CDR3 is TGCAGCGGGGGACGGCGGGCCCACAATGAGCAGTTCTTC. It encodes CSGGRRAHNEQFF.

In its sample, this clonotype was seen many times. Here the CDR3 reads CAWSFQGPAWGNEQFF. The CDR3 DNA reads TGTGCCTGGAGTTTTCAGGGGCCAGCTTGGGGCAATGAGCAGTTCTTC. This rearrangement joins TRBV30 to TRBJ2-1; TRBD1 is a possible D gene (6 bases). There are 16 residues in the CDR3. Between the trimmed V and J ends, which lost 2 bases and 6 bases, there was a span of 20 bases. Germline V gene lookup returns CDR1 GTSNPN and CDR2 SVGIG (reference sequence).

This clonotype was picked up many times. The junction does not match germline at one end; this may be a read error. The rearrangement joins TRBV5-1 to TRBJ2-1; D call uncertain. The CDR3 is 14 residues long. Germline loops: CDR1 SGHRS, CDR2 YFSETQ. The chain's CDR3 is CASSLVETHNEQFF. CDR3 DNA sequence: TGTGCCAGCAGCTTGGTCGAGACTCACAATGAGCAGTTCTTC.

This clonotype was counted at least ten times. The chain carries TRBV10-1 and TRBJ2-2; D is perhaps TRBD1 (5 bases). Germline V CDR1 and CDR2: WNHNN, SYGVQD (reference sequence). CDR3 length: 12 residues. V was cut by 6 bases and J by 3 bases, with 5 bases left in between. CDR3 loop: CASRGDTGELFF. CDR3 nucleotide sequence: TGCGCCAGCAGAGGGGACACCGGGGAGCTGTTTTTT.

The chain couples TRBV9 to TRBJ1-3; TRBD1 might be the D (6 bases). This CDR3 spans 15 amino acids. V was trimmed by 0 bases and J by 0 bases, leaving 7 bases between them. Per the germline V gene, CDR1 is SGDLS and CDR2 is YYNGEE. CDR3 nucleotide sequence: TGTGCCAGCAGCGTAGAGGGGGTCTCTGGAAACACCATATATTTT. This translates into CASSVEGVSGNTIYF.

This clonotype has ten or more counts. V usage is TRBV28 and J usage is TRBJ1-2, with 7 bases fitting TRBD1. Trimming cost V 3 bases and J 8 bases; bases outside gene matches: 3. The CDR3 is 12 residues long. The germline V gene encodes CDR1 MDHEN and CDR2 SYDVKM. The CDR3 spells CASSFGGGGYTF. Here the CDR3 DNA reads TGTGCCAGCAGTTTTGGAGGGGGCGGCTACACCTTC.

This clonotype was seen at least ten times. The rearrangement links TRBV20-1 to TRBJ2-7; D not resolved. The germline gives CDR1 DFQATT, CDR2 SNEGSKA (reference sequence). With 6 bases removed from V and 0 bases from J, the gap between germline ends came to 12 bases. The CDR3 length is 13 residues. For the CDR3, the DNA is TGCAGTGCCAACAGCGAGAGCTCCTACGAGCAGTACTTC. Protein sequence: CSANSESSYEQYF.

This clonotype has ten or more counts. The gene calls are TRBV9 and TRBJ1-1; D is uncertain. Germline CDR1 SGDLS, CDR2 YYNGEE. The length of the CDR3 is 14 residues. Trimming stripped 0 bases from V and 1 base from J, with 7 bases between. CDR3 bases: TGTGCCAGCAGCGTAGGTAAGGGGAACACTGAAGCTTTCTTT. It codes for CASSVGKGNTEAFF.

This clonotype appeared once. The rearrangement links TRBV5-4 to TRBJ2-3; perhaps TRBD1 as D (6 bases). The CDR3 is made up of 14 amino acids. CDR1 is SGHNT and CDR2 is YYREEE in the germline V gene (reference sequence). Trimming shortened V by 3 bases and J by 3 bases, and 11 bases separated the two germline ends. CDR3: CASSWPGVTDTQYF. DNA for the CDR3: TGTGCCAGCAGCTGGCCAGGGGTAACAGATACGCAGTATTTT.

This clonotype occurred many times. V is TRBV6-5 and J is TRBJ2-1; 8 nucleotides agree with TRBD1. Germline trimming cut 4 bases from V and 4 bases from J; bases unmatched to any gene: 12. The CDR3 is 17 amino acids. The germline CDR1 and CDR2 sequences are MNHEY and SVGAGI. Written as DNA, the CDR3 is TGTGCCAGCAGTTCGCCCTCCGGGACAGGAAGATACAATGAGCAGTTCTTC. Amino acid sequence: CASSSPSGTGRYNEQFF.

About this clonotype: With only one base between it and a far larger clone, this is likely a read error. The chain recombines TRBV6-2 or TRBV6-3 with TRBJ2-1, with D unclear. The CDR3 runs to 14 residues. CDR1 and CDR2 (germline): MNHEY, SVGEGT. Trimming took off 1 base at V and 5 bases at J, with 9 bases between the two ends. CDR3 amino acids: CASSYWVSNNEQFF. DNA for the CDR3: TGTGCCAGCAGTTACTGGGTCAGTAACAATGAGCAGTTCTTC.

This clonotype was detected a few times. The CDR3 bases are TGTGCCAGCAGGGGACAGGGAACGGGTAATTCACCCCTCCACTTT. Translation gives CASRGQGTGNSPLHF. This chain links TRBV2 with TRBJ1-6; 9 bases map to TRBD1. The V gene's germline CDR1 is SNHLY and CDR2 FYNNEI. The CDR3 runs to 15 residues. V gave up 6 bases and J gave up 6 bases; unmatched junction bases: 6.

This clonotype was recorded many times. The V call is TRBV10-2, the J call TRBJ2-7; D perhaps matches TRBD1 (6 bases). The CDR3 has 14 amino acids. Trimming stripped 4 bases from V and 0 bases from J, with 10 bases between. The germline CDR1 and CDR2 sequences are WSHSY and SAAADI. This CDR3 is CASSVTGNSYEQYF. The CDR3 DNA follows: TGCGCCAGCAGTGTGACAGGCAACTCCTACGAGCAGTACTTC.

This clonotype was seen more than once but under ten times. This chain uses TRBV27 with TRBJ1-2; D is unclear. The CDR3 is made up of 14 amino acids. Trimming left V 5 bases short and J 0 bases short, with 10 bases between. The V gene's germline CDR1 is MNHEY and CDR2 SMNVEV (reference sequence). The CDR3: CASSPLNANYGYTF. The CDR3 nucleotides read TGTGCCAGCAGTCCCCTAAATGCTAACTATGGCTACACCTTC.

A remark on this clonotype: A much larger clone differs from this one at a single base, so this may be a read error. This chain connects TRBV30 to TRBJ1-2, with D hard to call. The V gene's germline CDR1 is GTSNPN and CDR2 SVGIG (reference sequence). V lost 8 bases, J lost 5 bases, and 12 bases lay in between. The CDR3 is 11 residues long. The CDR3 DNA follows: TGTGCCCGGAAGAGGGCTTATGGCTACACCTTC. The encoded protein is CARKRAYGYTF.